These 19 T cell receptor beta chains were all obtained from the same sample, sequenced in a study of cytomegalovirus exposure and HLA in healthy donors. PCR amplification relied on 60 Vbeta primers (plus 13 Jbeta primers). The assay was immunoSEQ multiplex PCR, and TCRdb's table has in-frame clones only and misses some. The data contain around 130,000 clones, approximately 70% of them seen just once; the ten biggest clones take up under 2%. Sequenced sample: PBMCs. The source of these receptors is a woman aged 25 to 39 in good health and CMV-seronegative.

This chain joins TRBV9 and TRBJ2-2, with D possibly matching TRBD1 (6 bases). Looked up from germline, CDR1 is SGDLS and CDR2 is YYNGEE. V was cut by 1 base and J by 8 bases, with 12 bases left in between. The CDR3 totals 14 residues. CDR3 coding DNA: TGTGCCAGCAGCGTAAGCAGGGGTGATGGGGAGCTGTTTTTT. Protein product: CASSVSRGDGELFF.

The chain carries TRBV28 and TRBJ2-7; D is unclear. Trimming cost V 3 bases and J 5 bases, with 11 bases left between them. The CDR3 contains 13 residues. Per the germline V gene, CDR1 is MDHEN and CDR2 is SYDVKM. The CDR3 reads CASSFPGSNEQYV. The CDR3 DNA reads TGTGCCAGCAGTTTCCCAGGTTCGAACGAGCAGTACGTC.

This clone has a handful of counts. The chain employs TRBV7-8 and TRBJ2-1; D is undetermined. Germline lookup yields CDR1 SGHVS and CDR2 FQNEAQ. V lost 1 base and J lost 4, with 5 bases in between. This CDR3 has 13 residues. Here the CDR3 DNA reads TGTGCCAGCAGCTTAGGGCCATACAATGAGCAGTTCTTC. Translating it yields CASSLGPYNEQFF.

This rearrangement joins TRBV2 to TRBJ1-5; possibly TRBD1 for D (5 bases). V shed 2 bases and J shed 5 bases, with 13 bases lying between them. Germline V gene data show CDR1 as SNHLY and CDR2 as FYNNEI. The CDR3 covers 15 residues. Here the CDR3 reads CASSETPTGDQPQHF. The CDR3 DNA sequence: TGTGCCAGCAGTGAAACCCCTACAGGAGATCAGCCCCAGCATTTT.

The chain joins TRBV2 to TRBJ2-5; D not certain. The CDR3 runs 11 residues. Germline assignment: CDR1 SNHLY and CDR2 FYNNEI. Trimming shortened V by 7 bases and J by 5 bases, and 8 bases separated the two germline ends. As DNA, the CDR3 is TGTGCCAGCATGGCTGGTGAGACCCAGTACTTC. The encoded protein is CASMAGETQYF.

The chain couples TRBV11-2 to TRBJ1-2, with a weak D call TRBD1 (6 bases). The CDR3 is 13 amino acids. Germline-derived CDR1 and CDR2 are SGHAT and FQNNGV. V was clipped by 5 bases and J by 4 bases, with 11 bases between them. The CDR3 sequence: CASSLGDTYGYTF. Written as DNA, the CDR3 is TGTGCCAGCAGCCTCGGGGACACCTATGGCTACACCTTC. Full variable domain (rest looked up from reference TRBV11-2 and TRBJ1-2): EAGVAQSPRYKIIEKRQSVAFWCNPISGHATLYWYQQILGQGPKLLIQFQNNGVVDDSQLPKDRFSAERLKGVDSTLKIQPAKLEDSAVYLCASSLGDTYGYTFGSGTRLTVV.

V gene TRBV10-3 combines with J gene TRBJ2-5; TRBD1 matches at 8 bases. The CDR3 sequence is 13 residues long. Losses at the gene ends were 10 bases for V and 2 bases for J; bases not matched to a gene: 6. CDR1 and CDR2 (germline): ENHRY, SYGVKD. The CDR3 DNA reads as TGTGCCACCGGGACAGGTCCTCAAGAGACCCAGTACTTC. This translates into CATGTGPQETQYF.

This clone was seen only once. As DNA, the CDR3 is TGTGCCAGCAACAGCGAGCGATCAGGCGGGGAGACCCAGTACTTC. It translates to CASNSERSGGETQYF. This chain uses TRBV28 with TRBJ2-5, with D possibly being TRBD2 (5 bases). Trimming shortened V by 7 bases and J by 5 bases, and 20 bases separated the two germline ends. Germline lookup yields CDR1 MDHEN and CDR2 SYDVKM. The CDR3 is 15 amino acids.

This clone has only a few counts. The chain uses TRBV5-8 and TRBJ2-7, with D maybe TRBD2 (5 bases). From germline, CDR1 is SGHTS and CDR2 YDEGEE. This CDR3 contains 14 residues. V lost 2 bases to trimming and J lost 7 bases, with 16 bases between them. The CDR3 nucleotides are TGTGCCAGCAGCTTACCGGGTATAGCGAGGGAGCAGTACTTC. It codes for CASSLPGIAREQYF.

The V call is TRBV11-1, the J call TRBJ2-5; 12 bases match TRBD2. The CDR3 sequence is 17 residues long. CDR1 is SGHAT, CDR2 FQDESV, per germline (reference sequence). The V and J ends lost 5 bases and 5 bases, in that order; junction bases with no gene match: 12. The CDR3 DNA reads as TGTGCCAGCAGCCCTCGGACTAGCGGGAATTTGAGGGAGACCCAGTACTTC. Encoded protein: CASSPRTSGNLRETQYF.

The chain uses TRBV27 and TRBJ1-2, with D possibly being TRBD1 (6 bases). The V end was cut by 2 bases, the J end by 5 bases, with 12 bases between. The CDR3 spans 14 residues. Germline values: CDR1 MNHEY, CDR2 SMNVEV (reference sequence). The CDR3 spells CASSLKGQGYGYTF. In nucleotides, the CDR3 is TGTGCCAGCAGTTTAAAAGGCCAGGGGTATGGCTACACCTTC.

This chain links TRBV2 with TRBJ2-1; 9 positions match TRBD1. CDR1 is SNHLY and CDR2 is FYNNEI in the germline V gene. This CDR3 region has 15 residues. V trimming: 5 bases; J trimming: 7 bases; junction bases outside the gene matches: 9. The CDR3 region is CASSLTGGVMNEQFF. The CDR3, as DNA: TGTGCCAGCAGTCTAACAGGGGGCGTTATGAATGAGCAGTTCTTC. The entire variable domain, with the rest obtained from reference TRBV2 and TRBJ2-1, is as follows: EPEVTQTPSHQVTQMGQEVILRCVPISNHLYFYWYRQILGQKVEFLVSFYNNEISEKSEIFDDQFSVERPDGSNFTLKIRSTKLEDSAMYFCASSLTGGVMNEQFFGPGTRLTVL.

V is TRBV5-1 and J is TRBJ2-6; D is undetermined. Germline CDR1 SGHRS, CDR2 YFSETQ. This CDR3 has 17 residues. The V end was cut by 1 base, the J end by 4 bases, with 15 bases between. DNA of the CDR3: TGCGCCAGCAGCTTGATAACAAACCCATCCGGGGCCAACGTCCTGACTTTC. This codes for CASSLITNPSGANVLTF.

The table lists this clone with a count of one. The rearrangement joins TRBV5-6 to TRBJ1-3; D is possibly TRBD1 (6 bases). Germline CDR1 is SGHDT and CDR2 is YYEEEE. This CDR3 comprises 17 residues. The ends were cut back, 4 bases at V and 2 bases at J, with 19 bases in the middle. DNA for the CDR3: TGTGCCAGCAGCGGAACCGGGACACCCCGAGCTGGAAACACCATATATTTT. Protein sequence: CASSGTGTPRAGNTIYF.

This sequence joins TRBV5-1 and TRBJ1-5, with D unresolved. The CDR3 extends over 15 amino acids. Germline assignment: CDR1 SGHRS and CDR2 YFSETQ. V lost 4 bases and J 4 bases, leaving 15 bases between the germline ends. CDR3 loop: CASSPDGMGNQPQHF. The CDR3 DNA follows: TGCGCCAGCAGCCCGGACGGGATGGGGAATCAGCCCCAGCATTTT.

This sequence joins TRBV5-1 and TRBJ1-6; 9 nucleotides agree with TRBD1. The germline gives CDR1 SGHRS, CDR2 YFSETQ. The CDR3 contains 15 residues. Trimming took 3 bases from V and 6 from J; bases not matched to a gene: 4. CDR3 loop: CASSSTGGSNSPLHF. The CDR3 DNA reads TGCGCCAGCAGCTCGACAGGGGGTAGTAATTCACCCCTCCACTTT.

The V gene is TRBV5-4, the J gene TRBJ2-6; TRBD2 is a possible D gene (6 bases). V was cut by 4 bases and J by 4 bases, with 12 bases left in between. This CDR3 has 15 amino acids. Germline V lookup: CDR1 SGHNT, CDR2 YYREEE (reference sequence). CDR3 DNA: TGTGCCAGCAGCCCCGGGGGAGCAGGGGCCAACGTCCTGACTTTC. Residues: CASSPGGAGANVLTF.

The chain employs TRBV21-1 and TRBJ2-1; TRBD2 was called by the table and not checked on the DNA. TRBV21-1 is recorded as a pseudogene. The CDR3 runs 14 residues. The DNA for the CDR3 is TGTGCCAGCACCCTCCCCCGGGGACTCAATGAGCAGTTCTTC. Its protein is CASTLPRGLNEQFF.

The table lists this clone with a count of one. The chain links TRBV27 to TRBJ2-3; 7 bases fit TRBD2. This CDR3 contains 13 residues. CDR1 is MNHEY and CDR2 is SMNVEV in the germline V gene (reference sequence). J was trimmed by 3 bases and V by 9 bases; bases with no gene match: 6. For the CDR3, the DNA is TGTGCCAGTCAAAGCGGGGATACAGATACGCAGTATTTT. Its protein is CASQSGDTDTQYF.